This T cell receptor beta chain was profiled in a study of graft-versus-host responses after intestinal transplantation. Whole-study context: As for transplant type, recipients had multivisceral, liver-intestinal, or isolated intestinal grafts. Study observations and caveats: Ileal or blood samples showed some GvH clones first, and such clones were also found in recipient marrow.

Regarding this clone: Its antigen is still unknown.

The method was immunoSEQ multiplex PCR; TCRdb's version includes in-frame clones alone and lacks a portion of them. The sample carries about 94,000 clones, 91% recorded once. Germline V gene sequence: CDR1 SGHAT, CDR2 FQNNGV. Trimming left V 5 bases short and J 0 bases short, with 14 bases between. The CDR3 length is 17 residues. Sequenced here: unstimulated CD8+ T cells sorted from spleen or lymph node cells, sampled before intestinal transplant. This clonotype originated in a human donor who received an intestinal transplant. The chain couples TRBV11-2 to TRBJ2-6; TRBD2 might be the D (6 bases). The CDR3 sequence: CASSPSWGDSGANVLTF. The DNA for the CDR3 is TGTGCCAGCAGCCCTTCTTGGGGGGACTCTGGGGCCAACGTCCTGACTTTC.